Following are 26 T cell receptor beta chains from one sample sequenced in a study of T cells expressing NK-cell markers. TCRdb reprocessed the 5' RACE reads, keeping one entry per CDR3 protein, no DNA. The table for this sample gives under 35,000 distinct CDR3 sequences. The sample comprised blood T cells: a sorted CD56 or NKG2C T cell subset, CD4+ or CD8+ T cells, or bulk PBMC T cells (not recorded which). All receptors come from a woman aged 18 to 75 in good health.

The chain carries TRBV5-6 and TRBJ2-1; TCRdb indicates TRBD1, and absent DNA this call remains unverified. Germline assignment: CDR1 SGHDT and CDR2 YYEEEE. The CDR3 contains 15 residues. CDR3 residues: CASSPRDRPYNEQFF.

The chain links TRBV7-6 to TRBJ2-2; there is no DNA to check the TCRdb D call of TRBD1. Germline V lookup: CDR1 SGHVS, CDR2 FNYEAQ. This CDR3 is built from 15 residues. The CDR3 loop reads CATRLSSGQTGELFF.

The genes are TRBV29-1 and TRBJ1-1; TCRdb names TRBD1, which stays unverified in the absence of DNA. Germline lookup yields CDR1 SQVTM and CDR2 ANQGSEA. The CDR3 extends over 11 amino acids. CDR3: CSVDWGTEAFF. Based on the CDR3 plus reference TRBV29-1 and TRBJ1-1, the full variable domain is SAVISQKPSRDICQRGTSLTIQCQVDSQVTMMFWYRQQPGQSLTLIATANQGSEATYESGFVIDKFPISRPNLTFSTLTVSNMSPEDSSIYLCSVDWGTEAFFGQGTRLTVV.

V usage is TRBV9 and J usage is TRBJ2-1. Per germline, CDR1 SGDLS and CDR2 YYNGEE. This CDR3 spans 15 amino acids. Here the CDR3 reads CASSSAYSSYNEQFF.

The chain recombines TRBV20-1 with TRBJ2-2; TCRdb returns TRBD2, unconfirmable since there is no DNA. The CDR3 runs 16 residues. Germline V gives CDR1 DFQATT, CDR2 SNEGSKA (reference sequence). The CDR3 loop is CSARDLGTSGTGELFF.

This chain uses TRBV16 with TRBJ1-1; TCRdb reports TRBD1, a call that lacks DNA to check it against. This CDR3 contains 11 residues. CDR1 KGHSY and CDR2 FQNENV come from the germline V gene. CDR3 loop: CASSSRGEAFF.

The rearrangement joins TRBV19 to TRBJ2-7; the TCRdb call, TRBD2, lacks DNA for checking. The germline V gene encodes CDR1 LNHDA and CDR2 SQIVND (reference sequence). There are 14 residues in the CDR3. CDR3 loop: CASSISSGRGEQYF.

The genes are TRBV7-2 and TRBJ2-3. Germline CDR1 reads SGHTA; CDR2 reads FQGNSA. This CDR3 has 14 residues. CDR3 in amino acids: CASSRSDYTDTQYF.

The J gene is TRBJ1-2, the V gene TRBV7-2; TCRdb returns TRBD1, unconfirmable since there is no DNA. Germline V lookup: CDR1 SGHTA, CDR2 FQGNSA. This CDR3 contains 14 residues. This chain's CDR3 is CASTPSGDGYGYTF. The whole variable domain, filled in from reference TRBV7-2 and TRBJ1-2, reads GAGVSQSPSNKVTEKGKDVELRCDPISGHTALYWYRQSLGQGLEFLIYFQGNSAPDKSGLPSDRFSAERTGGSVSTLTIQRTQQEDSAVYLCASTPSGDGYGYTFGSGTRLTVV.

V is TRBV28 and J is TRBJ2-2; TCRdb names TRBD2, which stays unverified in the absence of DNA. This CDR3 has 21 amino acids. Germline loops: CDR1 MDHEN, CDR2 SYDVKM. The CDR3 loop is CASSLWALKLAVTQNTGELFF.

The V and J genes are TRBV3-1 and TRBJ1-5. The germline V gene encodes CDR1 LGHDT and CDR2 YNNKEL (reference sequence). The length of the CDR3 is 12 residues. The CDR3 region is CASSQDRQPQHF. Filled out from reference TRBV3-1 and TRBJ1-5, the complete variable domain reads DTAVSQTPKYLVTQMGNDKSIKCEQNLGHDTMYWYKQDSKKFLKIMFSYNNKELIINETVPNRFSPKSPDKAHLNLHINSLELGDSAVYFCASSQDRQPQHFGDGTRLSIL.

The rearrangement joins TRBV12-3 or TRBV12-4 to TRBJ2-1; the TRBD1 assignment by TCRdb is unverifiable without DNA. The CDR3 extends over 14 amino acids. The CDR3 loop reads CASSLTGGEDEQFF.

The rearrangement joins TRBV3-1 to TRBJ2-1. The CDR3 consists of 16 residues. Germline CDR1 LGHDT, CDR2 YNNKEL (reference sequence). The CDR3 is CASSQDEPESYNEQFF.

The chain is built from TRBV5-1 and TRBJ2-3; the TRBD2 assignment by TCRdb is unverifiable without DNA. CDR3 length: 16 amino acids. Germline CDR1 and CDR2: SGHRS and YFSETQ. The CDR3: CASSLDPRPSTDTQYF.

This chain links TRBV5-1 with TRBJ2-7; the D call from TCRdb, TRBD2, cannot be confirmed without DNA. The CDR3 has 19 residues. CDR1 and CDR2 (germline): SGHRS, YFSETQ. The CDR3 loop is CASSLMGTSGERGYYEQYF. The variable domain in full, with the rest retrieved from reference TRBV5-1 and TRBJ2-7, is KAGVTQTPRYLIKTRGQQVTLSCSPISGHRSVSWYQQTPGQGLQFLFEYFSETQRNKGNFPGRFSGRQFSNSRSEMNVSTLELGDSALYLCASSLMGTSGERGYYEQYFGPGTRLTVT.

The chain carries TRBV12-3 or TRBV12-4 and TRBJ1-1; the D call from TCRdb, TRBD1, cannot be confirmed without DNA. This CDR3 comprises 13 residues. This CDR3 reads CASRGWGDTEAFF.

The rearrangement links TRBV29-1 to TRBJ2-5; absent DNA, TCRdb's TRBD2 call cannot be checked. The germline V gene has CDR1 SQVTM and CDR2 ANQGSEA. The CDR3 is made up of 15 amino acids. CDR3 sequence reads: CSVERATRTGGTQYF.

The CDR3: CASSPGTVSFYTEAFF. The J gene is TRBJ1-1, the V gene TRBV5-5; TCRdb returns TRBD1, unconfirmable since there is no DNA. CDR3 length equals 16 residues. Germline-derived CDR1 and CDR2 are SGHKS and YYEKEE (reference sequence).

The chain employs TRBV3-1 and TRBJ2-7; TCRdb selects TRBD2, and the lack of DNA leaves this call unchecked. Germline CDR1 and CDR2: LGHDT and YNNKEL (reference sequence). The CDR3 totals 15 residues. The CDR3 sequence is CASSQGRSSWWEQYF.

The chain recombines TRBV9 with TRBJ2-7; absent DNA, TCRdb's TRBD1 call cannot be checked. The CDR3 has 14 amino acids. CDR1 is SGDLS and CDR2 is YYNGEE in the germline V gene. The CDR3 protein is CASSPGGRAYEQYF. Together with reference TRBV9 and TRBJ2-7, the CDR3 gives the full variable domain: DSGVTQTPKHLITATGQRVTLRCSPRSGDLSVYWYQQSLDQGLQFLIQYYNGEERAKGNILERFSAQQFPDLHSELNLSSLELGDSALYFCASSPGGRAYEQYFGPGTRLTVT.

This chain links TRBV7-6 with TRBJ2-5; TCRdb proposes TRBD2, but this gene call is untestable without DNA. The CDR3 extends over 15 amino acids. CDR1 is SGHVS and CDR2 is FNYEAQ in the germline V gene. CDR3 loop: CASSLEPSWAETQYF. Together with reference TRBV7-6 and TRBJ2-5, the CDR3 gives the full variable domain: GAGVSQSPRYKVTKRGQDVALRCDPISGHVSLYWYRQALGQGPEFLTYFNYEAQQDKSGLPNDRFSAERPEGSISTLTIQRTEQRDSAMYRCASSLEPSWAETQYFGPGTRLLVL.

The chain joins TRBV30 to TRBJ2-7; TCRdb's D call of TRBD1 is untestable without DNA. Per germline, CDR1 GTSNPN and CDR2 SVGIG (reference sequence). There are 15 residues in the CDR3. CDR3 in amino acids: CAWASPQGYLFEQYF.

The chain uses TRBV6-5 and TRBJ2-1. CDR1 and CDR2 (germline): MNHEY, SVGAGI. This CDR3 is built from 11 residues. CDR3 loop: CASTQDHEQFF.

The V gene is TRBV27, the J gene TRBJ2-1; TCRdb gives TRBD2 as the D gene, but with no DNA this cannot be confirmed. This CDR3 has 14 residues. The germline V gene has CDR1 MNHEY and CDR2 SMNVEV (reference sequence). CDR3 protein: CASRRDSPYNEQFF.

The rearrangement uses TRBV24-1 and TRBJ2-5. Germline CDR1 KGHDR, CDR2 SFDVKD. The CDR3 spans 13 residues. The CDR3 loop reads CATSGVVTETQYF.

The chain joins TRBV5-1 to TRBJ2-5; checking the TCRdb D call of TRBD2 is not possible without DNA. The CDR3 is 14 residues long. Germline loops: CDR1 SGHRS, CDR2 YFSETQ. The CDR3 reads CASSSGLAEETQYF.